This paragraph reports one TCR beta chain. Generated by immunoSEQ multiplex PCR, the TCRdb table keeps only in-frame clones and is missing some. The table includes tens of thousands of clones, around nine tenths detected once. The sample is drawn from a study of T cell changes during pregnancy in multiple sclerosis. The CDR3 runs 18 residues. CDR1 SGHTA and CDR2 FQGTGA come from the germline V gene. The J segment lost 4 bases and the V segment lost 1 base, leaving 14 bases of the junction unmatched. The sequence derives from a female donor with multiple sclerosis, enrolled in a pregnancy study. The gene calls are TRBV7-3 and TRBJ1-2; TRBD1 aligns across 8 bases. The sequencing here drew on CD8+ T cells from peripheral blood mononuclear cells, taken in the third trimester of pregnancy. CDR3 amino acids: CASSLNYGSDREGYGYTF. The CDR3 DNA is TGTGCCAGCAGCTTAAATTATGGGTCGGACAGGGAGGGCTATGGCTACACCTTC. Full variable domain (outside the CDR3, taken from reference TRBV7-3 and TRBJ1-2): GAGVSQTPSNKVTEKGKYVELRCDPISGHTALYWYRQSLGQGPEFLIYFQGTGAADDSGLPNDRFFAVRPEGSVSTLKIQRTERGDSAVYLCASSLNYGSDREGYGYTFGSGTRLTVV.